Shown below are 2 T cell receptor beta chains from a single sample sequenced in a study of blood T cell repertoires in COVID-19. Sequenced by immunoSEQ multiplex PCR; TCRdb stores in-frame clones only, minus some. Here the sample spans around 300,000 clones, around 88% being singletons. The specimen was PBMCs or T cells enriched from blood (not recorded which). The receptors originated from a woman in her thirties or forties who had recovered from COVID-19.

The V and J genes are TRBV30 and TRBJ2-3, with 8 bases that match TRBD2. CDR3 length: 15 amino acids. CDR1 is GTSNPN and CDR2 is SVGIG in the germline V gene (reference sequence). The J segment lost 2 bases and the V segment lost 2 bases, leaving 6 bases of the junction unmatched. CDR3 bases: TGTGCCTGGAGTCGTTTAGCGGGACCCACAGATACGCAGTATTTT. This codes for CAWSRLAGPTDTQYF.

This CDR3 is CASSITSGHMGNEQFF. CDR3 coding DNA: TGTGCCAGCAGTATAACTAGCGGGCATATGGGGAATGAGCAGTTCTTC. This rearrangement joins TRBV28 to TRBJ2-1; 9 bases align to TRBD2. The V segment lost 5 bases and the J segment 7 bases; nucleotides outside the gene matches: 12. CDR3 length equals 16 residues. Germline CDR1 reads MDHEN; CDR2 reads SYDVKM.